This TCR beta chain stems from a study of T cells in Graves' hyperthyroidism and ophthalmopathy. Researchers amplified the TCR beta CDR3 regions from RNA transcripts. TCR CDR3 regions were first amplified by RT-PCR with HTBI primers. From the multiplex PCR reads, TCRdb called clonotypes with MiXCR, one entry per CDR3 protein. This sample has about 500,000 distinct CDR3 sequences, with about 16% found just once. Germline lookup yields CDR1 GTSNPN and CDR2 SVGIG (reference sequence). The CDR3 extends over 16 amino acids. V dropped 0 bases and J dropped 4; count of bases not matched to a gene: 8. Using around 10 ml of fresh peripheral blood, PBMCs were prepared.

This receptor was identified in a young woman with Graves' ophthalmopathy. The rearrangement uses TRBV30 and TRBJ1-4, with 7 bases matching TRBD1. The sequencing sample was made of blood. The CDR3, as DNA: TGTGCCTGGAGTGTGGATTCCGGGACAGTTAATGAAAAACTGTTTTTT. Translating gives CAWSVDSGTVNEKLFF.